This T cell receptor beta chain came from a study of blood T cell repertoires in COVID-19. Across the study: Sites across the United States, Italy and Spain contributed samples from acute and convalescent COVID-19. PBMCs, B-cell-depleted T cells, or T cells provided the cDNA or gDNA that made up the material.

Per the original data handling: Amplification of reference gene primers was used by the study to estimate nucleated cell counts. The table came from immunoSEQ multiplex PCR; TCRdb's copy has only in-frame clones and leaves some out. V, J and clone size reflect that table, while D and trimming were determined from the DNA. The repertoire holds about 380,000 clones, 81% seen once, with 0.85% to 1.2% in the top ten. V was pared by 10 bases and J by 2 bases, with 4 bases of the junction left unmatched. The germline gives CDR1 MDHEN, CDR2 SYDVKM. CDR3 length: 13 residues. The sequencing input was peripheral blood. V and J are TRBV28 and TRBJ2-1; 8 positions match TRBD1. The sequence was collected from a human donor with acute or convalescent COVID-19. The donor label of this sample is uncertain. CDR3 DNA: TGTGCCATTTCAGGGGGCCCCTACAATGAGCAGTTCTTC. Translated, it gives CAISGGPYNEQFF.